This is a list of T cell receptor beta chains from one sample in a study of cytomegalovirus exposure and HLA in healthy donors. Repertoires were generated with immunoSEQ multiplex PCR, while TCRdb's copy carries only in-frame clones and drops some. The repertoire holds more than 100,000 clones, with 85% to 90% as singletons. Sequenced material: PBMCs. The source is a woman under 30 in good health and CMV-seropositive. Both conserved end residues are part of each CDR3. A D gene is named only where the DNA matches it firmly. The size of a clone is reported for some rows only, either as once, few or many, or as a class for expanded clones.

CDR3,DNA,V,J,size,D
CASSLDRGYEQYF,TGTGCCAGCAGCTTGGACAGGGGCTACGAGCAGTACTTC,TRBV7-2,TRBJ2-7,.,TRBD1
CAWSVLWGQEQFF,TGTGCCTGGAGTGTATTGTGGGGCCAGGAGCAGTTCTTC,TRBV30,TRBJ2-1,.,.
CASNTGNRSGAQHF,TGTGCCAGCAACACAGGAAACAGGTCTGGGGCCCAGCATTTT,TRBV6-6,TRBJ1-5,.,.
CASSLGDWRPQHF,TGTGCCAGCAGCTTAGGGGACTGGCGGCCCCAGCATTTT,TRBV7-9,TRBJ1-5,.,.
CASSWGQGYEQYF,TGTGCTAGCAGCTGGGGACAGGGGTACGAGCAGTACTTC,TRBV7-7,TRBJ2-7,.,TRBD1
CAWIWGPNTEAFF,TGTGCCTGGATTTGGGGGCCGAACACTGAAGCTTTCTTT,TRBV30,TRBJ1-1,.,.
CASSLELTSGANVLTF,TGTGCCAGCAGTTTAGAATTGACTTCTGGGGCCAACGTCCTGACTTTC,TRBV27,TRBJ2-6,.,.
CASSLEGGGGYTF,TGTGCCAGCAGCTTGGAAGGTGGAGGTGGCTACACCTTC,TRBV7-9,TRBJ1-2,.,.
CAWSQKRDTQYF,TGTGCCTGGAGCCAGAAGCGGGATACGCAGTATTTT,TRBV30,TRBJ2-3,.,.
CASSEMLNESSEQYF,TGTGCCAGCAGTGAAATGTTGAATGAGAGCTCCGAGCAGTACTTC,TRBV6-1,TRBJ2-7,.,.
CASSAGWAGHNEQFF,TGTGCCAGCTCGGCCGGTTGGGCGGGCCACAATGAGCAGTTCTTC,TRBV7-9,TRBJ2-1,.,.
CASSEQPGQGSKNIQYF,TGTGCCAGCAGTGAACAGCCGGGACAGGGGTCCAAAAACATTCAGTACTTC,TRBV6-1,TRBJ2-4,.,TRBD1
CASRPSEPNEKLFF,TGTGCCAGCAGACCCTCGGAGCCTAATGAAAAACTGTTTTTT,TRBV27,TRBJ1-4,.,.
CATSRRIPGQPVSYEQYF,TGTGCCACCAGCAGGCGCATACCGGGACAGCCCGTCTCCTACGAGCAGTACTTC,TRBV15,TRBJ2-7,.,TRBD1
CASSAGTSGFNEQFF,TGTGCCAGCAGTGCGGGGACTAGCGGGTTCAATGAGCAGTTCTTC,TRBV27,TRBJ2-1,.,TRBD2
CASSLTPGQGYTGELFF,TGCGCCAGCAGCTTGACCCCGGGACAGGGATATACCGGGGAGCTGTTTTTT,TRBV5-1,TRBJ2-2,.,TRBD1
CASSLDGAGPGNTIYF,TGTGCCAGCAGCTTAGATGGGGCAGGGCCTGGAAACACCATATATTTT,TRBV7-2,TRBJ1-3,.,.
CASTVGGGPMNTEAFF,TGTGCCAGCACGGTAGGGGGGGGGCCTATGAACACTGAAGCTTTCTTT,TRBV2,TRBJ1-1,few,.
CASNGQGSGETQYF,TGTGCCAGCAATGGACAGGGGTCCGGAGAGACCCAGTACTTC,TRBV2,TRBJ2-5,.,TRBD1
CASGLVGSSSWGTEGMNTEAFF,TGTGCTAGTGGTTTGGTGGGTTCTTCGAGCTGGGGGACAGAGGGAATGAACACTGAAGCTTTCTTT,TRBV12-5,TRBJ1-1,.,TRBD1
CASRAQGSGNTIYF,TGTGCCAGCAGGGCACAGGGCTCTGGAAACACCATATATTTT,TRBV6-5,TRBJ1-3,.,.
CATSRDPLAGVADTQYF,TGTGCCACCAGCAGAGATCCCCTAGCGGGAGTAGCAGATACGCAGTATTTT,TRBV15,TRBJ2-3,.,TRBD2
CASSSRGGGNQPQHF,TGTGCCAGCAGCTCTCGCGGGGGCGGCAATCAGCCCCAGCATTTT,TRBV7-9,TRBJ1-5,once,.
CAWSKEAVEAFF,TGTGCCTGGAGTAAGGAGGCAGTTGAAGCTTTCTTT,TRBV30,TRBJ1-1,.,.
CASSLSLAGGLDEQFF,TGTGCCAGCAGCTTGAGTTTAGCGGGGGGGCTGGACGAGCAGTTCTTC,TRBV5-4,TRBJ2-1,.,TRBD2
CSVEAGDFYEQYF,TGCAGCGTTGAAGCAGGTGATTTCTACGAGCAGTACTTC,TRBV29-1,TRBJ2-7,once,.
CASPPGHNKTDATNEKLFF,TGTGCCAGCCCCCCGGGCCACAATAAGACAGATGCAACTAATGAAAAACTGTTTTTT,TRBV9,TRBJ1-4,.,.
CAISEGTGKTEAFF,TGTGCCATCAGTGAGGGGACAGGGAAGACTGAAGCTTTCTTT,TRBV10-3,TRBJ1-1,.,TRBD1
CASSTTGTVVTYEQYF,TGTGCCAGCAGTACCACCGGGACAGTGGTTACCTACGAGCAGTACTTC,TRBV7-2,TRBJ2-7,.,TRBD1
CASSPPGQGFTDTQYF,TGTGCCAGCAGCCCGCCGGGACAGGGGTTTACGGATACGCAGTATTTT,TRBV28,TRBJ2-3,.,TRBD1
CASSSPPPGQGNYGYTF,TGTGCCAGCAGCTCCCCACCGCCGGGACAGGGGAACTATGGCTACACCTTC,TRBV11-2,TRBJ1-2,.,TRBD1
CASSRAQGYYEQYF,TGTGCCAGTAGTCGAGCCCAGGGGTACTACGAGCAGTACTTC,TRBV19,TRBJ2-7,.,.
CASSHRGTVNYGYTF,TGCGCCAGCAGCCATAGGGGGACAGTCAACTATGGCTACACCTTC,TRBV4-1,TRBJ1-2,.,TRBD1
CASADSNDQPQHF,TGTGCCAGCGCGGACAGTAATGATCAGCCCCAGCATTTT,TRBV18,TRBJ1-5,.,.
CAWSVQGAKKLFF,TGTGCCTGGAGTGTACAGGGGGCGAAAAAACTGTTTTTT,TRBV30,TRBJ1-4,.,TRBD1
CASSFPYGTQYF,TGTGCCAGCAGTTTCCCCTATGGTACGCAGTATTTT,TRBV27,TRBJ2-3,.,.